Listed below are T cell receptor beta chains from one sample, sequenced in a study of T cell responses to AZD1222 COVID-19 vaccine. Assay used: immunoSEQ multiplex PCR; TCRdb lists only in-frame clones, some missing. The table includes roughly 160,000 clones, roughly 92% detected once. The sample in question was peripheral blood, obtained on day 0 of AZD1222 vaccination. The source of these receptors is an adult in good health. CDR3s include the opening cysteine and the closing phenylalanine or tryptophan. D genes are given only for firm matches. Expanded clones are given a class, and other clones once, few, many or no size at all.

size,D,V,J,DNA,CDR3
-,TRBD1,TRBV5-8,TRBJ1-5,TGTGCCAGCAGCCAAACAGGGGTGCAGCCCCAGCATTTT,CASSQTGVQPQHF
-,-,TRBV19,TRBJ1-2,TGTGCCAGTAGTCCCGGGACACCGACCTATGGCTACACCTTC,CASSPGTPTYGYTF
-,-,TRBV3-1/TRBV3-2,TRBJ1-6,TGTGCCAGCAGCCGCGACACCTATAATTCACCCCTCCACTTT,CASSRDTYNSPLHF
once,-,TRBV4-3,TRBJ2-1,TGCGCCAGCAGCCAAGGACTCAACTACAATGAGCAGTTCTTC,CASSQGLNYNEQFF
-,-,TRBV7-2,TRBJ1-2,TGTGCCAGCAGCTTAACTCAACGGGGTGGCTACACCTTC,CASSLTQRGGYTF
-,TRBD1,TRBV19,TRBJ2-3,TGTGCCAGTAGTATTAGGGTGCAGGACAGGAAAGATACGCAGTATTTT,CASSIRVQDRKDTQYF
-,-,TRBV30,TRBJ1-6,TGTGCCTGGAGTGTACAGGGTAATTCACCCCTCCACTTT,CAWSVQGNSPLHF
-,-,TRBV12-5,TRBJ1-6,TGTGCTAGTGGTTTTCAGGGCGGAAATTCACCCCTCCACTTT,CASGFQGGNSPLHF
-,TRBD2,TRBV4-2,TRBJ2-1,TGTGCCAGCAGCCAAGAAGTATTATCAGCGGGAACCGATGAGCAGTTCTTC,CASSQEVLSAGTDEQFF
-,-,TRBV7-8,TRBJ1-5,TGTGCCAGCAGCTTAAGTCATGGGGATCAGCCCCAGCATTTT,CASSLSHGDQPQHF
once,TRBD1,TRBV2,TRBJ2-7,TGTGCCAGCAGCGCGGACAGGCGCATCTCCTACGAGCAGTACTTC,CASSADRRISYEQYF
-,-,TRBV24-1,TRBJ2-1,TGTGCCACCAGTGACCCCGGGACGATGAAGCAGTTCTTC,CATSDPGTMKQFF
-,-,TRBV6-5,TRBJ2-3,TGTGCCAGCAGTTACTCGGGGCGGGCTTCCACAGATACGCAGTATTTT,CASSYSGRASTDTQYF
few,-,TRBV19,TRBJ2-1,TGTGCCAGTACTAACAGCCGGGACGCGAGCTCCTACAATGAGCAGTTCTTC,CASTNSRDASSYNEQFF
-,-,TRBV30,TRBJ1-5,TGTGCCTGGAGTGTAGGAGGGGGTGAGGCCCAGCATTTT,CAWSVGGGEAQHF
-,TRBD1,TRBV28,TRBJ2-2,TGTGCCAGCAGCCGGGACAGGCCGGTCGGGGAGCTGTTTTTT,CASSRDRPVGELFF
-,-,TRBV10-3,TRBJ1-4,TGTGCCATCAGTGATCGGGGGCCAAATGAAAAACTGTTTTTT,CAISDRGPNEKLFF
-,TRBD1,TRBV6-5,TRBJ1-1,TGTGCCAGCAGCGCGGACAGGGTTCGAACTGAAGCTTTCTTT,CASSADRVRTEAFF
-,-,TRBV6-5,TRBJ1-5,TGTGCCAGCCGGGACCGGGGGGCTCAACAGCCCCAGCATTTT,CASRDRGAQQPQHF
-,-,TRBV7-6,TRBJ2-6,TGTGCCAGCAGCTTATATATCCAGGGCTCTGGGGCCAACGTCCTGACTTTC,CASSLYIQGSGANVLTF
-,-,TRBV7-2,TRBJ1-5,TGTGCCAGCAGCCCCGATGGAGCACAGCCCCAGCATTTT,CASSPDGAQPQHF
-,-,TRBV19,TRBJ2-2,TGTGCCAGTCAGGGTTCCGGCCTCGTCGGCACCGGGGAGCTGTTTTTT,CASQGSGLVGTGELFF
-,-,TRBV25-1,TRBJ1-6,TGTGCCAGCAGTGAACAACCTGGATCACCCCTCCACTTT,CASSEQPGSPLHF
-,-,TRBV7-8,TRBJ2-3,TGTGCCAGCCACCGGGTCGGCAGCCTTGGGCTAGATACGCAGTATTTT,CASHRVGSLGLDTQYF
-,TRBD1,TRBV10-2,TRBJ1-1,TGCGCCACCGGAGGGACAGGGAACACTGAAGCTTTCTTT,CATGGTGNTEAFF
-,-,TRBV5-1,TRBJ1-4,TGCGCCAGCAGCTTGGAAACTAATGAAAAACTGTTTTTT,CASSLETNEKLFF
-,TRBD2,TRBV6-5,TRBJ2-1,TGTGCCAGCAGTTACCGGGACTACCAGTTCTTC,CASSYRDYQFF
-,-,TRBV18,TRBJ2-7,TGTGCCAGCATAGGGGCTAACTCCTACGAGCAGTACTTC,CASIGANSYEQYF
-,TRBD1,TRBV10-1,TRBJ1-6,TGCGCCAGCAGTTCAGGGGGTAATTCACCCCTCCACTTT,CASSSGGNSPLHF
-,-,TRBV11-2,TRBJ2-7,TGTGCCAGCAGCTTAGACATCGCCTACGAGCAGTACTTC,CASSLDIAYEQYF
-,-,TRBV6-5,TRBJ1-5,TGTGCCAGCAGACCTTCGGACAGTCGCAATCAGCCCCAGCATTTT,CASRPSDSRNQPQHF
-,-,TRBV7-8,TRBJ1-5,TGTGCCAGCAGCTCCGACAGAACGAATCAGCCCCAGCATTTT,CASSSDRTNQPQHF
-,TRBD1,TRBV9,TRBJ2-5,TGTGCCAGCAGCCCCCGCCCCCAGGCAGGGGGCGCGGAGACCCAGTACTTC,CASSPRPQAGGAETQYF
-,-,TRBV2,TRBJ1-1,TGTGCCATTTCACCAGGGGAAGACACTGAAGCTTTCTTT,CAISPGEDTEAFF
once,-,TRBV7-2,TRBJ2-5,TGTGCCAGCAGCCCGAGAGGGGGACTACGTGCGGAGACCCAGTACTTC,CASSPRGGLRAETQYF
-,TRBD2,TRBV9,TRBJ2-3,TGTGCCAGCAGCGAGTTTCCGGGACTAGCGGGAGTGGGTGGCACAGATACGCAGTATTTT,CASSEFPGLAGVGGTDTQYF
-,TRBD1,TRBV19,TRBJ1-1,TGTGCCAGTTTTGACAGGGGCACTGAAGCTTTCTTT,CASFDRGTEAFF
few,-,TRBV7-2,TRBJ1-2,TGTGCCAGCAGCTTAGGGGGGGGAATGTATGGCTACACCTTC,CASSLGGGMYGYTF
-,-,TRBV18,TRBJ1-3,TGTGCCAGCTCCCCGGGGCGCACGTTTGGAAACACCATATATTTT,CASSPGRTFGNTIYF
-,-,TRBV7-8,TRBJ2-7,TGTGCCAGCAGCCCGACTTCTTACGAGCAGTACTTC,CASSPTSYEQYF
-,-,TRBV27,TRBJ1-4,TGTGCCAGCAGTTTCAATGGGAGAGGAAATGAAAAACTGTTTTTT,CASSFNGRGNEKLFF
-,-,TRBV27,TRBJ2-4,TGTGCCAGCACCCCTTCCCGGGACGGAAAAAACATTCAGTACTTC,CASTPSRDGKNIQYF
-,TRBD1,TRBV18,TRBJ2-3,TGTGCCAGCTCACCACGTACAGGGGGTCGGGATACGCAGTATTTT,CASSPRTGGRDTQYF
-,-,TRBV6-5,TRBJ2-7,TGTGCCAGCAGTTACGGACAGACCCCTACCTACGAGCAGTACTTC,CASSYGQTPTYEQYF
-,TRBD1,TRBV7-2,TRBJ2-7,TGTGCCAGCAGCTTTACCGGGACAGAACTCTACGAGCAGTACTTC,CASSFTGTELYEQYF
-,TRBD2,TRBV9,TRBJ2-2,TGTGCCAGCAGCCCGAGACATAGCGGGTTCACCGGGGAGCTGTTTTTT,CASSPRHSGFTGELFF
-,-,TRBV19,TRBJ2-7,TGTGCCAGTAGTAGGGAAGGGCGGCGCGAGCAGTACTTC,CASSREGRREQYF
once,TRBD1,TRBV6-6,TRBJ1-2,TGTGCCAGTCTCTCATACAGGGGTGGCTACACCTTC,CASLSYRGGYTF
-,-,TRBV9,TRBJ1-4,TGTGCCAGCAGCGTAAGTTCGGCTGGGGCCATTGAAAAACTGTTTTTT,CASSVSSAGAIEKLFF
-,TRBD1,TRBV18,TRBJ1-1,TGTGCCAGCTCCCAAGGGACAGGGGGGGAAGAAGCTTTCTTT,CASSQGTGGEEAFF
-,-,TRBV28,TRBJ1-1,TGTGCCAGCAGAGCCCAACTGAACACTGAAGCTTTCTTT,CASRAQLNTEAFF